Each of the 3 T cell receptor beta chains below was sequenced from the same sample in a study of sequential checkpoint blockade in melanoma. Treatment noted: randomized to nivolumab then ipilimumab (arm A) or the reverse (arm B). TCRdb keeps only in-frame clones here, not all; method: immunoSEQ multiplex PCR. Of about 2,200 clones listed, approximately 60% were seen once; the top ten hold around 15%. Material: CD8+ T cells sorted from blood (inferred from file names), obtained from a patient given nivolumab and ipilimumab in sequence. These receptors originate from a human patient with melanoma. Some clones in this sample may be carry-over from other donors' samples.

The chain carries TRBV6-5 and TRBJ2-1; TRBD1 agrees at 10 bases. From germline, CDR1 is MNHEY and CDR2 SVGAGI. V gave up 4 bases and J gave up 3 bases; unmatched junction bases: 6. This CDR3 spans 16 amino acids. The CDR3 nucleotides are TGTGCCAGCAGTTTGTCCCGGGACAGGGGCTACAATGAGCAGTTCTTC. Amino acid sequence: CASSLSRDRGYNEQFF.

The chain joins TRBV6-6 to TRBJ2-7; 9 bases align to TRBD2. Losses at the gene ends were 11 bases for V and 6 bases for J; bases not matched to a gene: 14. The CDR3 length is 14 residues. Germline-derived CDR1 and CDR2 are MNHNY and SVGAGI (reference sequence). The CDR3 protein is CASSGAGGPGEQYF. CDR3 coding DNA: TGTGCCTCCTCGGGGGCGGGGGGGCCTGGCGAGCAGTACTTC.

V gene TRBV7-2 combines with J gene TRBJ2-7, with D possibly matching TRBD1 (7 bases). Germline values: CDR1 SGHTA, CDR2 FQGNSA. The CDR3 length is 13 residues. The ends were cut back, 5 bases at V and 4 bases at J, with 12 bases in the middle. CDR3 in DNA: TGTGCCAGCAGCGGAGGGACAGATTACGAGCAGTACTTC. Translating it yields CASSGGTDYEQYF.